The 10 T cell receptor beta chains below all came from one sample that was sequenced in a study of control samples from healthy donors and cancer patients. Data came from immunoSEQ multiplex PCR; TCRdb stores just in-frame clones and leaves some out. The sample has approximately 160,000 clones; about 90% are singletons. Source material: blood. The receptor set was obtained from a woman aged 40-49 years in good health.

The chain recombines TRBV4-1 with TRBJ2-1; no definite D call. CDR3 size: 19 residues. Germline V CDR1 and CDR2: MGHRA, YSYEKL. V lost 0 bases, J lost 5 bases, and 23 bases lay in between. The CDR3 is CASSQDQADVVTAHNEQFF. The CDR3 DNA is TGCGCCAGCAGCCAAGATCAGGCCGATGTGGTAACTGCACACAATGAGCAGTTCTTC.

The CDR3 reads CATGANSGTEAFF. DNA of the CDR3: TGTGCCACCGGAGCAAACTCGGGCACTGAAGCTTTCTTT. The chain has TRBV15 and TRBJ1-1; D is undetermined. Germline V gene sequence: CDR1 LNHNV, CDR2 YYDKDF (reference sequence). This CDR3 spans 13 amino acids. V lost 8 bases and J lost 4, with 14 bases in between. The whole variable domain, filled in from reference TRBV15 and TRBJ1-1, reads DAMVIQNPRYQVTQFGKPVTLSCSQTLNHNVMYWYQQKSSQAPKLLFHYYDKDFNNEADTPDNFQSRRPNTSFCFLDIRSPGLGDTAMYLCATGANSGTEAFFGQGTRLTVV.

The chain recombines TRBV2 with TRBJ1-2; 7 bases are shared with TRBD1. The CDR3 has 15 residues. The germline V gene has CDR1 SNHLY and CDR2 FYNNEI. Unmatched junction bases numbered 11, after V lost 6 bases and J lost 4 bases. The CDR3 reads CASREGQLGAYGYTF. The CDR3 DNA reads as TGTGCCAGCAGGGAGGGACAGCTGGGAGCCTATGGCTACACCTTC.

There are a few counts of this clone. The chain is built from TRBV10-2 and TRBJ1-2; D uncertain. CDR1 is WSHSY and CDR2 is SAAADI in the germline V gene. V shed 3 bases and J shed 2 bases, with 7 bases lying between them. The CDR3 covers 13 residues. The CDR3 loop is CASSDGVNYGYTF. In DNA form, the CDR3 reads TGCGCCAGCAGTGATGGCGTCAACTATGGCTACACCTTC.

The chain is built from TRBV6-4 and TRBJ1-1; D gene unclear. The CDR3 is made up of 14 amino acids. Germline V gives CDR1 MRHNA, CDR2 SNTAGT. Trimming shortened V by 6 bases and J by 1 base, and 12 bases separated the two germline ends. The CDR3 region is CASRVSSGNTEAFF. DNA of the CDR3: TGTGCCAGCAGAGTTAGTTCAGGGAACACTGAAGCTTTCTTT.

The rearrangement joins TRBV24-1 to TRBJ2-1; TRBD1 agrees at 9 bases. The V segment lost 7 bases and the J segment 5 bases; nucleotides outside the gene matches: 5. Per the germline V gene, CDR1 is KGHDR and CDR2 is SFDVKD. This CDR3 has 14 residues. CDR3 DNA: TGTGCCACCAGGGGGACAGGGACTGACAATGAGCAGTTCTTC. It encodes CATRGTGTDNEQFF.

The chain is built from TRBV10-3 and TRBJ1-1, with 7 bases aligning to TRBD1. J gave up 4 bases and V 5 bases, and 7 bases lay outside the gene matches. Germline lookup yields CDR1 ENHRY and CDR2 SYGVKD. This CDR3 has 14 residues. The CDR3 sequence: CAISPTGAGTEAFF. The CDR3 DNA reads TGTGCCATCAGTCCCACAGGGGCTGGCACTGAAGCTTTCTTT.

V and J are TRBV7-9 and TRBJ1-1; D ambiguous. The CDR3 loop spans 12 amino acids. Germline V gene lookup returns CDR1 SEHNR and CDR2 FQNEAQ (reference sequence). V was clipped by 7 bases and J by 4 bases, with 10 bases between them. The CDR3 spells CASTLEGTEAFF. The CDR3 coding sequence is TGTGCCAGCACCCTGGAAGGCACTGAAGCTTTCTTT.

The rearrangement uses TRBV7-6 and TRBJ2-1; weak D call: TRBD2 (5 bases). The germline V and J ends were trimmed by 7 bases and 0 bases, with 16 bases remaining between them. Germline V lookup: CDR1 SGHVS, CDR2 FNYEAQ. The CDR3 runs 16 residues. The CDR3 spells CASTNSPSPSYNEQFF. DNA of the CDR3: TGTGCCAGCACCAACTCCCCTAGCCCCTCCTACAATGAGCAGTTCTTC.

CDR3 sequence: CASSQELRGVTEAFF. The CDR3 DNA is TGTGCCAGCTCACAGGAACTTCGGGGGGTTACTGAAGCTTTCTTT. The chain is built from TRBV18 and TRBJ1-1; possibly TRBD1 for D (5 bases). Trimming removed 4 bases from V and 5 bases from J, with 17 bases in between. Germline values: CDR1 KGHSH, CDR2 LQKENI. This CDR3 spans 15 amino acids.